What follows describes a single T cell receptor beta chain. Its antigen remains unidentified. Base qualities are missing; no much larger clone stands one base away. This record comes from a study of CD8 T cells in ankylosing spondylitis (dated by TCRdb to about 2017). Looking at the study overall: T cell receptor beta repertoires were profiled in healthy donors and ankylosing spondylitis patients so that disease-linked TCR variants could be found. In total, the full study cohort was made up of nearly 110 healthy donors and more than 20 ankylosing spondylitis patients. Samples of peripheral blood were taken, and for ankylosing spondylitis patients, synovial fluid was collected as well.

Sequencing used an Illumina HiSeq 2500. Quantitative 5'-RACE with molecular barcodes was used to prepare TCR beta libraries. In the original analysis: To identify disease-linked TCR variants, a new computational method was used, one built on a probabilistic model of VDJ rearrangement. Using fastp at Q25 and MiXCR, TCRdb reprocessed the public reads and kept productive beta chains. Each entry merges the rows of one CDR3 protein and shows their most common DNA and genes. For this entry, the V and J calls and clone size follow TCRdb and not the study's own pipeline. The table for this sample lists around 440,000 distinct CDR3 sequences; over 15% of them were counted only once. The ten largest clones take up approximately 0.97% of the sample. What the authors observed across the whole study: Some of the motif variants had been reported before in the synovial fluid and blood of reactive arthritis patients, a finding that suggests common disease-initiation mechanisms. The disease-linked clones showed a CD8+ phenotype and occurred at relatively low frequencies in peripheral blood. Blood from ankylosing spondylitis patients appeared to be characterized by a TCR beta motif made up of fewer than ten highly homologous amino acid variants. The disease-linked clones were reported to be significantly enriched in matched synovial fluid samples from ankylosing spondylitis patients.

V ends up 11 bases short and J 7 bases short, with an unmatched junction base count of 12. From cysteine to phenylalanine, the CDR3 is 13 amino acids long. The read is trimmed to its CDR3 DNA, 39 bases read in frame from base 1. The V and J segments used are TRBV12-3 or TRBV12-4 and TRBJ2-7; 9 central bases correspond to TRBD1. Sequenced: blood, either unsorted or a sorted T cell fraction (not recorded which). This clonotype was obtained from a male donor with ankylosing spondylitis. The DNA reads TGTGCCTCTCGCCGGACAGGGGCGGGGGAGCAGTACTTC. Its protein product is CASRRTGAGEQYF.